This T cell receptor (beta chain) was documented in a study of cytomegalovirus exposure and HLA in healthy donors. General observations from the study: With later analysis, a missense DCLRE1C variant became linked to TCR beta V- and J-gene trimming.

PCR was performed using 60 Vbeta and 13 Jbeta primers. Only in-frame clones appear in the TCRdb table, and some are missing; sequencing was by immunoSEQ multiplex PCR. The repertoire holds over 150,000 clones, 80% to 90% seen once, with 6.5% to 7.5% in the top ten. As for this clone: What it recognizes is unknown.

There are 15 residues in the CDR3. V dropped 3 bases and J dropped 1 base, with 13 bases sitting between them. CDR1 is SEHNR and CDR2 is FQNEAQ in the germline V gene (reference sequence). The receptor was isolated from a woman aged 25 to 45 in good health and CMV-seropositive. The chain joins TRBV7-9 to TRBJ2-7; D is possibly TRBD2 (6 bases). Sequencing was carried out using PBMCs. The CDR3 region has the DNA TGTGCCAGCAGCTTCTGGTCTAGCGTTTCCTACGAGCAGTACTTC. Its translation: CASSFWSSVSYEQYF.